These T cell receptor beta chains were read from a single sample in a study of regulatory T cells in long-lasting Graves disease. TCRdb passed the multiplex PCR reads through MiXCR, listing each CDR3 protein once. The table shows some 250,000 distinct CDR3 sequences, with more than 15% occurring only once. A further study also used this sample, focusing on T cells in Graves' hyperthyroidism and ophthalmopathy.

The sample consisted of peripheral blood mononuclear cells (PBMCs), taken at new diagnosis, from a patient treated with antithyroid drugs. The receptors were gathered from a woman in her 30s with Graves disease. Both conserved end residues are part of each CDR3. Fields, in order: V gene, clone size, J gene, CDR3 length, D gene, CDR3 protein, CDR3 DNA. D genes are given only for firm matches. Not every row has a clone size; where given, it reads once, few, many or a size class.

v_call: TRBV27
clone_size: .
j_call: TRBJ1-5
cdr3_length: 14
d_call: TRBD1
cdr3_aa: CASSKTGGYQPQHF
cdr3_nt: TGTGCCAGCAGTAAGACAGGGGGCTATCAGCCCCAGCATTTT

v_call: TRBV20-1
clone_size: many
j_call: TRBJ2-1
cdr3_length: 11
d_call: .
cdr3_aa: CSARGLPEQFF
cdr3_nt: TGCAGTGCTAGGGGGCTACCTGAGCAGTTCTTC

v_call: TRBV19
clone_size: few
j_call: TRBJ1-4
cdr3_length: 13
d_call: .
cdr3_aa: CASSIQANEKLFF
cdr3_nt: TGTGCCAGTAGTATTCAGGCTAATGAAAAACTGTTTTTT

v_call: TRBV6-6
clone_size: .
j_call: TRBJ1-3
cdr3_length: 14
d_call: .
cdr3_aa: CASTSGLSGNTIYF
cdr3_nt: TGTGCCAGCACCTCAGGACTCTCTGGAAACACCATATATTTT

v_call: TRBV7-9
clone_size: many
j_call: TRBJ2-7
cdr3_length: 13
d_call: .
cdr3_aa: CASSLATAYEQYF
cdr3_nt: TGTGCCAGCAGCTTAGCTACAGCCTACGAGCAGTACTTC

v_call: TRBV5-1
clone_size: many
j_call: TRBJ1-6
cdr3_length: 15
d_call: .
cdr3_aa: CASSPRTGYNSPLHF
cdr3_nt: TGCGCCAGCAGCCCCCGGACGGGATATAATTCACCCCTCCACTTT

v_call: TRBV11-2
clone_size: many
j_call: TRBJ2-7
cdr3_length: 15
d_call: TRBD1
cdr3_aa: CAGSIPGQGAYEQYF
cdr3_nt: TGTGCCGGCAGCATCCCGGGACAGGGAGCCTACGAGCAGTACTTC

v_call: TRBV5-1
clone_size: many
j_call: TRBJ2-1
cdr3_length: 15
d_call: .
cdr3_aa: CASSLDQASYNEQFF
cdr3_nt: TGCGCCAGCAGCTTGGACCAGGCCTCCTACAATGAGCAGTTCTTC

v_call: TRBV13
clone_size: many
j_call: TRBJ2-1
cdr3_length: 15
d_call: TRBD2
cdr3_aa: CASSLGRGGRNEQFF
cdr3_nt: TGTGCCAGCAGCTTAGGTCGGGGGGGCCGCAATGAGCAGTTCTTC

v_call: TRBV7-2
clone_size: .
j_call: TRBJ2-1
cdr3_length: 12
d_call: .
cdr3_aa: CASGSSYNEQFF
cdr3_nt: TGTGCCAGCGGGAGCTCCTACAATGAGCAGTTCTTC

v_call: TRBV6-1
clone_size: .
j_call: TRBJ2-2
cdr3_length: 15
d_call: TRBD1
cdr3_aa: CASSERTGRPGELFF
cdr3_nt: TGTGCCAGCAGTGAAAGGACAGGGCGTCCCGGGGAGCTGTTTTTT

v_call: TRBV2
clone_size: many
j_call: TRBJ2-7
cdr3_length: 12
d_call: .
cdr3_aa: CASSEGGYEQYF
cdr3_nt: TGTGCCAGCAGTGAAGGAGGGTACGAGCAGTACTTC

v_call: TRBV9
clone_size: many
j_call: TRBJ2-1
cdr3_length: 15
d_call: TRBD2
cdr3_aa: CASSVYGGAGNEQFF
cdr3_nt: TGTGCCAGCAGCGTATACGGGGGGGCGGGCAATGAGCAGTTCTTC

v_call: TRBV4-2
clone_size: many
j_call: TRBJ1-3
cdr3_length: 17
d_call: .
cdr3_aa: CASSQATGGSSGNTIYF
cdr3_nt: TGTGCCAGCAGCCAAGCAACGGGGGGTAGCTCTGGAAACACCATATATTTT

v_call: TRBV20-1
clone_size: few
j_call: TRBJ2-5
cdr3_length: 11
d_call: .
cdr3_aa: CSAKQEETQYF
cdr3_nt: TGCAGTGCGAAACAGGAGGAGACCCAGTACTTC

v_call: TRBV10-3
clone_size: many
j_call: TRBJ1-1
cdr3_length: 15
d_call: .
cdr3_aa: CAISELYRVNTEAFF
cdr3_nt: TGTGCCATCAGTGAGCTTTACAGGGTGAACACTGAAGCTTTCTTT

v_call: TRBV20-1
clone_size: many
j_call: TRBJ2-7
cdr3_length: 14
d_call: .
cdr3_aa: CSARVSSQSYEQYF
cdr3_nt: TGCAGTGCTAGAGTTTCCAGCCAATCCTACGAGCAGTACTTC

v_call: TRBV2
clone_size: many
j_call: TRBJ1-2
cdr3_length: 18
d_call: TRBD1
cdr3_aa: CAREGEGQGAYTNYGYTF
cdr3_nt: TGTGCCAGAGAGGGGGAAGGGCAGGGGGCCTATACTAACTATGGCTACACCTTC

v_call: TRBV3-1
clone_size: many
j_call: TRBJ2-7
cdr3_length: 13
d_call: .
cdr3_aa: CASSPSQTYEQYF
cdr3_nt: TGTGCCAGCAGCCCCTCCCAGACCTACGAGCAGTACTTC

v_call: TRBV6-1
clone_size: many
j_call: TRBJ1-5
cdr3_length: 15
d_call: .
cdr3_aa: CASRPGLNDNQPQHF
cdr3_nt: TGTGCCAGCAGACCGGGCCTGAACGACAATCAGCCCCAGCATTTT

v_call: TRBV20-1
clone_size: few
j_call: TRBJ2-7
cdr3_length: 13
d_call: TRBD1
cdr3_aa: CSARDDRAYEQYF
cdr3_nt: TGCAGTGCTAGAGACGACAGGGCTTACGAGCAGTACTTC

v_call: TRBV4-1
clone_size: many
j_call: TRBJ2-1
cdr3_length: 17
d_call: TRBD2
cdr3_aa: CASSQDIAAGGYNEQFF
cdr3_nt: TGCGCCAGCAGCCAAGATATCGCAGCGGGGGGTTACAATGAGCAGTTCTTC

v_call: TRBV20-1
clone_size: many
j_call: TRBJ2-3
cdr3_length: 16
d_call: TRBD2
cdr3_aa: CSARAMLAESTDTQYF
cdr3_nt: TGCAGTGCTAGGGCTATGCTAGCGGAAAGCACAGATACGCAGTATTTT

v_call: TRBV6-1
clone_size: many
j_call: TRBJ1-1
cdr3_length: 16
d_call: .
cdr3_aa: CASSEDRVRMATEAFF
cdr3_nt: TGTGCCAGCAGTGAAGACAGGGTAAGGATGGCCACTGAAGCTTTCTTT

v_call: TRBV7-8
clone_size: .
j_call: TRBJ2-7
cdr3_length: 17
d_call: TRBD2
cdr3_aa: CASSHAPGLAGSYEQCF
cdr3_nt: TGTGCCAGCAGCCACGCTCCGGGACTAGCGGGGAGCTACGAGCAGTGCTTC

v_call: TRBV13
clone_size: many
j_call: TRBJ1-6
cdr3_length: 15
d_call: .
cdr3_aa: CASSPGTRLNSPLHF
cdr3_nt: TGTGCCAGCAGCCCCGGGACAAGGTTAAATTCACCCCTCCACTTT

v_call: TRBV2
clone_size: few
j_call: TRBJ2-1
cdr3_length: 13
d_call: .
cdr3_aa: CASSRTENNEQFF
cdr3_nt: TGTGCCAGCAGCCGGACGGAAAACAATGAGCAGTTCTTC

v_call: TRBV12-3/TRBV12-4
clone_size: many
j_call: TRBJ1-3
cdr3_length: 16
d_call: .
cdr3_aa: CASSFAGALSGNTIYF
cdr3_nt: TGTGCCAGCAGTTTCGCAGGGGCACTCTCTGGAAACACCATATATTTT

v_call: TRBV14
clone_size: .
j_call: TRBJ1-3
cdr3_length: 14
d_call: .
cdr3_aa: CASSQDRLGNTIYF
cdr3_nt: TGTGCCAGCAGCCAAGACAGGCTGGGAAACACCATATATTTT

v_call: TRBV7-9
clone_size: many
j_call: TRBJ1-2
cdr3_length: 16
d_call: .
cdr3_aa: CASSLAQAGSNYGYTF
cdr3_nt: TGTGCCAGCAGCTTAGCACAGGCAGGGTCTAACTATGGCTACACCTTC

v_call: TRBV18
clone_size: .
j_call: TRBJ1-4
cdr3_length: 15
d_call: .
cdr3_aa: CASSPEARGIEKLFF
cdr3_nt: TGTGCCAGCTCACCAGAGGCCAGGGGCATTGAAAAACTGTTTTTT

v_call: TRBV6-1
clone_size: many
j_call: TRBJ1-1
cdr3_length: 12
d_call: .
cdr3_aa: CASKEPGTEAFF
cdr3_nt: TGTGCCAGCAAGGAACCGGGGACTGAAGCTTTCTTT

v_call: TRBV9
clone_size: .
j_call: TRBJ1-2
cdr3_length: 13
d_call: TRBD1
cdr3_aa: CASRGGWGRGYTF
cdr3_nt: TGTGCCAGCAGAGGGGGCTGGGGTCGTGGCTACACCTTC

v_call: TRBV6-5
clone_size: many
j_call: TRBJ2-7
cdr3_length: 17
d_call: .
cdr3_aa: CASSYSGGNQNPYEQYF
cdr3_nt: TGTGCCAGCAGTTACTCGGGCGGCAACCAGAACCCATATGAGCAGTACTTC

v_call: TRBV2
clone_size: many
j_call: TRBJ2-1
cdr3_length: 15
d_call: .
cdr3_aa: CASRTQGPGYNEQFF
cdr3_nt: TGTGCCAGCAGGACGCAGGGCCCGGGCTACAATGAGCAGTTCTTC

v_call: TRBV11-2
clone_size: many
j_call: TRBJ2-5
cdr3_length: 15
d_call: TRBD1
cdr3_aa: CASRPRDRDQETQYF
cdr3_nt: TGTGCCAGCAGACCACGGGACAGGGATCAAGAGACCCAGTACTTC

v_call: TRBV10-2
clone_size: .
j_call: TRBJ2-2
cdr3_length: 13
d_call: .
cdr3_aa: CASRGYGTGELFF
cdr3_nt: TGCGCCAGCAGGGGCTATGGTACCGGGGAGCTGTTTTTT

v_call: TRBV3-1
clone_size: many
j_call: TRBJ1-5
cdr3_length: 14
d_call: .
cdr3_aa: CASSQSLISQPQHF
cdr3_nt: TGTGCCAGCAGCCAATCGCTAATCAGTCAGCCCCAGCATTTT

v_call: TRBV5-1
clone_size: many
j_call: TRBJ1-2
cdr3_length: 15
d_call: .
cdr3_aa: CASSPWRGGGYGYTF
cdr3_nt: TGCGCCAGCAGTCCGTGGCGGGGTGGCGGATATGGCTACACCTTC

v_call: TRBV7-2
clone_size: many
j_call: TRBJ1-4
cdr3_length: 14
d_call: .
cdr3_aa: CASSLGQTSEKLFF
cdr3_nt: TGTGCCAGCAGCTTGGGCCAAACCTCAGAAAAACTGTTTTTT

v_call: TRBV2
clone_size: .
j_call: TRBJ2-7
cdr3_length: 13
d_call: TRBD2
cdr3_aa: CASTAAGVWEQYF
cdr3_nt: TGTGCCAGCACCGCAGCGGGAGTATGGGAGCAGTACTTC

v_call: TRBV4-1
clone_size: .
j_call: TRBJ2-7
cdr3_length: 15
d_call: TRBD1
cdr3_aa: CASSQHGQGGYEQYF
cdr3_nt: TGCGCCAGCAGCCAACATGGACAGGGAGGATACGAGCAGTACTTC

v_call: TRBV12-3/TRBV12-4
clone_size: many
j_call: TRBJ1-5
cdr3_length: 14
d_call: .
cdr3_aa: CASSFARRAQPQHF
cdr3_nt: TGTGCCAGCAGTTTTGCCCGCAGGGCCCAGCCCCAGCATTTT

v_call: TRBV3-1
clone_size: many
j_call: TRBJ2-1
cdr3_length: 16
d_call: .
cdr3_aa: CASSQGVRQFDDEQFF
cdr3_nt: TGTGCCAGCAGCCAAGGGGTGCGGCAATTTGACGATGAGCAGTTCTTC

v_call: TRBV28
clone_size: many
j_call: TRBJ1-1
cdr3_length: 13
d_call: .
cdr3_aa: CASSLPTSAEAFF
cdr3_nt: TGTGCCAGCAGTTTACCGACCAGCGCTGAAGCTTTCTTT

v_call: TRBV5-1
clone_size: .
j_call: TRBJ1-2
cdr3_length: 15
d_call: TRBD1
cdr3_aa: CASSPGDRQYYGYTF
cdr3_nt: TGCGCCAGCAGCCCGGGGGACAGGCAATACTATGGCTACACCTTC

v_call: TRBV7-9
clone_size: .
j_call: TRBJ2-7
cdr3_length: 14
d_call: TRBD1
cdr3_aa: CASSEGQGGYEQYF
cdr3_nt: TGTGCCAGCAGCGAAGGACAGGGAGGCTACGAGCAGTACTTC

v_call: TRBV3-1
clone_size: many
j_call: TRBJ1-1
cdr3_length: 13
d_call: .
cdr3_aa: CASSQVMNTEAFF
cdr3_nt: TGTGCCAGCAGCCAAGTTATGAACACTGAAGCTTTCTTT

v_call: TRBV6-2/TRBV6-3
clone_size: once
j_call: TRBJ1-5
cdr3_length: 15
d_call: TRBD1
cdr3_aa: CASSDRAFSNQPQHF
cdr3_nt: TGTGCCAGCAGTGACAGGGCCTTTAGCAATCAGCCCCAGCATTTT

v_call: TRBV7-9
clone_size: many
j_call: TRBJ1-5
cdr3_length: 14
d_call: .
cdr3_aa: CASSLAGSNQPQHF
cdr3_nt: TGTGCCAGCAGCTTAGCGGGCAGCAATCAGCCCCAGCATTTT